Given below is one T cell receptor (beta chain) in context. The sample is drawn from a study of blood T cell repertoires in COVID-19. Background on the study: Researchers got acute and convalescent COVID-19 samples from the United States, Italy and Spain. PBMCs, B-cell-depleted T cells, or T cells were the source of the cDNA or gDNA that made up the material.

V was trimmed by 5 bases and J by 11 bases, leaving 21 bases between them. The CDR3 has 14 residues. Germline V lookup: CDR1 MNHEY, CDR2 SVGAGI. In the source study's methods: Counts of nucleated cells, estimated from reference gene primer amplification, were obtained. TCRdb's table, derived via immunoSEQ multiplex PCR, lists solely in-frame clones and lacks some. V and J calls and clone size come straight from that table; D and trimming were deduced from the DNA. Of hundreds of thousands of clones in the sample, 85% were seen once. V is TRBV6-5 and J is TRBJ1-1; D is perhaps TRBD1 (6 bases). The origin of this receptor is a woman aged 18-29 years with acute or convalescent COVID-19. Source material: peripheral blood. The CDR3 sequence is CASSLQGRGFVAFF. In DNA, the CDR3 is TGTGCCAGCAGTCTACAGGGTCGAGGTTTCGTGGCTTTCTTT.